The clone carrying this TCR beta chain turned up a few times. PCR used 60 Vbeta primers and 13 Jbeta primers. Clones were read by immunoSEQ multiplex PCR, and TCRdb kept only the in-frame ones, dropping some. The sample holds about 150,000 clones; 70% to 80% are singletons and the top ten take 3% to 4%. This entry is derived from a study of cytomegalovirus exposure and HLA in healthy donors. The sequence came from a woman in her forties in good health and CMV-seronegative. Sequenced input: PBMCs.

The CDR3 DNA reads as TGTGCCAGCAGCGTTTTACAGGGGGCTAATACTGAAGCTTTCTTT. Residues: CASSVLQGANTEAFF. The rearrangement joins TRBV9 to TRBJ1-1, with 9 positions matching TRBD1. CDR1 is SGDLS, CDR2 YYNGEE, per germline. V shed 2 bases, J shed 5 bases, and the junction held 7 bases outside the gene matches. The CDR3 has 15 residues.